A single sample is the source of the 20 T cell receptor beta chains below, sequenced in a study of blood T cells in healthy people across ages. A sample-barcoded 5' primer and a J-beta primer mix were used in a second PCR of roughly 7 to 11 cycles. TCRdb used MiXCR to reprocess the 5' RACE reads, holding one entry per CDR3 protein. The sample holds 700,000 to 900,000 distinct CDR3 sequences; roughly 25% are singletons and the top ten take 2.5% to 3.5%. These same records also appear under a second study, on T cells of mothers and their children.

The sequenced material came from blood. All receptors come from a boy younger than 18 in good health.

The chain carries TRBV20-1 and TRBJ2-1; 12 bases agree with TRBD2. This CDR3 comprises 15 residues. J was trimmed by 7 bases and V by 3 bases; bases with no gene match: 7. Germline V lookup: CDR1 DFQATT, CDR2 SNEGSKA (reference sequence). The CDR3 spells CSARALAGGLNEQFF. CDR3 DNA: TGCAGTGCTAGGGCACTAGCGGGGGGACTGAATGAGCAGTTCTTC.

This clonotype was seen only a few times. The V and J genes are TRBV7-3 and TRBJ2-5; D call uncertain. The CDR3 runs to 14 residues. V dropped 1 base and J dropped 2 bases, with 8 bases sitting between them. Germline V lookup: CDR1 SGHTA, CDR2 FQGTGA. In nucleotides, the CDR3 is TGTGCCAGCAGCTTAAATAACTTGCAAGAGACCCAGTACTTC. Protein: CASSLNNLQETQYF.

This clonotype appeared a few times. V usage is TRBV11-2 and J usage is TRBJ1-4; D remains ambiguous. Germline V lookup: CDR1 SGHAT, CDR2 FQNNGV. The CDR3 has 16 amino acids. V was shortened by 1 base and J by 8 bases, with 17 bases between the two germline ends. The CDR3 region is CASSLGARSLGEKLFF. For the CDR3, the DNA is TGTGCCAGCAGCTTAGGGGCGCGGAGCCTGGGGGAAAAACTGTTTTTT. The variable domain in full, completed from reference TRBV11-2 and TRBJ1-4, reads EAGVAQSPRYKIIEKRQSVAFWCNPISGHATLYWYQQILGQGPKLLIQFQNNGVVDDSQLPKDRFSAERLKGVDSTLKIQPAKLEDSAVYLCASSLGARSLGEKLFFGSGTQLSVL.

The table lists this clonotype with a few counts. The chain's CDR3 is CASSWGQGAKNEQYF. Here the CDR3 DNA reads TGTGCCAGCAGCTGGGGACAGGGGGCGAAGAACGAGCAGTACTTC. The V gene is TRBV9, the J gene TRBJ2-7; 12 positions match TRBD1. This CDR3 contains 15 residues. Unmatched junction bases numbered 7, after V lost 4 bases and J lost 5 bases. Looked up from germline, CDR1 is SGDLS and CDR2 is YYNGEE.

This chain joins TRBV19 and TRBJ1-2; TRBD1 agrees at 8 bases. Germline V gene lookup returns CDR1 LNHDA and CDR2 SQIVND (reference sequence). Trimming cost V 6 bases and J 8 bases; bases outside gene matches: 17. The CDR3 contains 16 residues. CDR3 region: CASRDLDRAGQGGYTF. CDR3 bases: TGTGCCAGTAGGGATTTGGACAGGGCCGGGCAGGGGGGCTACACCTTC.

This clonotype has a handful of counts. This chain joins TRBV5-5 and TRBJ1-2; TRBD1 aligns across 7 bases. In germline, CDR1 is SGHKS, CDR2 YYEKEE (reference sequence). V lost 6 bases and J lost 8; bases outside the gene matches: 10. The CDR3 contains 13 residues. CDR3: CASNLPGQRGYTF. For the CDR3, the DNA is TGTGCCAGCAACCTTCCGGGACAGAGGGGCTACACCTTC.

This clonotype came up a few times. The chain joins TRBV2 to TRBJ2-1; D is uncertain. CDR3 length: 13 amino acids. Per germline, CDR1 SNHLY and CDR2 FYNNEI. V was pared by 7 bases and J by 7 bases, with 14 bases between. CDR3 nucleotide sequence: TGTGCCAGCACGATAGAGTTGGATAATGAGCAGTTCTTC. Its protein is CASTIELDNEQFF.

The rearrangement uses TRBV12-3 or TRBV12-4 and TRBJ2-7; D is uncertain. This CDR3 is built from 14 residues. V gave up 3 bases and J gave up 3 bases, with 12 bases separating them. The CDR3 loop reads CASSFKSPGYEQYF. CDR3 nucleotide sequence: TGTGCCAGCAGTTTCAAATCGCCGGGCTACGAGCAGTACTTC.

The rearrangement links TRBV5-1 to TRBJ2-2; weak D call: TRBD2 (6 bases). Trimming cost V 4 bases and J 7 bases, with 14 bases left between them. Germline loops: CDR1 SGHRS, CDR2 YFSETQ. CDR3 size: 14 residues. The CDR3 nucleotides read TGCGCCAGCAGCCACGGGGGATCTGGCGGGGAGCTGTTTTTT. Translating gives CASSHGGSGGELFF.

This sequence joins TRBV7-8 and TRBJ1-4; D uncertain. Trimming pared 3 bases from V and 0 bases from J, leaving 11 bases between. This CDR3 has 16 amino acids. Germline CDR1 reads SGHVS; CDR2 reads FQNEAQ. As DNA, the CDR3 is TGTGCCAGCAGCTTTATGGATTTCCCAACTAATGAAAAACTGTTTTTT. As protein: CASSFMDFPTNEKLFF.

The CDR3 protein is CASSQEEGQETQYF. CDR3 bases: TGCGCCAGCAGCCAAGAGGAGGGACAAGAGACCCAGTACTTC. The gene calls are TRBV4-1 and TRBJ2-5; D might be TRBD2 (6 bases). V dropped 0 bases and J dropped 2 bases, with 7 bases sitting between them. Germline assignment: CDR1 MGHRA and CDR2 YSYEKL. This CDR3 is 14 amino acids long.

This chain connects TRBV12-3 or TRBV12-4 to TRBJ1-3; TRBD1 matches 7 bases. V trimming: 7 bases; J trimming: 6 bases; junction bases outside the gene matches: 15. The CDR3 is 16 amino acids. The CDR3 sequence is CASTLDAGGTENTIYF. The CDR3 region has the DNA TGTGCCAGCACCTTGGACGCAGGGGGGACTGAAAACACCATATATTTT.

V gene TRBV28 combines with J gene TRBJ2-7; 9 nucleotides agree with TRBD1. This CDR3 contains 14 residues. The trim removed 8 bases at V and 2 bases at J, leaving 7 bases unmatched. CDR1 and CDR2 (germline): MDHEN, SYDVKM. CDR3 sequence: CASATWTGAYEQYF. DNA of the CDR3: TGTGCCAGCGCGACGTGGACAGGGGCCTACGAGCAGTACTTC. Based on the CDR3 plus reference TRBV28 and TRBJ2-7, the full variable domain is DVKVTQSSRYLVKRTGEKVFLECVQDMDHENMFWYRQDPGLGLRLIYFSYDVKMKEKGDIPEGYSVSREKKERFSLILESASTNQTSMYLCASATWTGAYEQYFGPGTRLTVT.

This clonotype was observed a handful of times. The rearrangement joins TRBV7-9 to TRBJ2-7; the D gene is possibly TRBD2 (6 bases). This CDR3 is 15 amino acids long. The germline gives CDR1 SEHNR, CDR2 FQNEAQ (reference sequence). Trimming stripped 5 bases from V and 4 bases from J, with 18 bases between. CDR3 bases: TGTGCCAGCAGCCCCGGCGGGGCCACCCTTTACGAGCAGTACTTC. Translation: CASSPGGATLYEQYF. The entire variable domain, with the rest obtained from reference TRBV7-9 and TRBJ2-7, is as follows: DTGVSQNPRHKITKRGQNVTFRCDPISEHNRLYWYRQTLGQGPEFLTYFQNEAQLEKSRLLSDRFSAERPKGSFSTLEIQRTEQGDSAMYLCASSPGGATLYEQYFGPGTRLTVT.

This clonotype was observed a handful of times. This sequence joins TRBV2 and TRBJ1-2; 7 nucleotides agree with TRBD1. There are 14 residues in the CDR3. Per the germline V gene, CDR1 is SNHLY and CDR2 is FYNNEI. The J segment lost 4 bases and the V segment lost 4 bases, leaving 6 bases of the junction unmatched. This CDR3 reads CASSGETGFYGYTF. CDR3 sequence (DNA): TGTGCCAGCAGTGGAGAGACAGGGTTCTATGGCTACACCTTC.

The chain is built from TRBV28 and TRBJ2-5; maybe TRBD2 (6 bases). CDR1 and CDR2 from the germline V gene are MDHEN and SYDVKM. CDR3 length: 14 residues. V was shortened by 6 bases and J by 13 bases, with 24 bases between the two germline ends. The chain's CDR3 is CASSRVRGGPRRYF. The CDR3 coding sequence is TGTGCCAGCAGCCGAGTGCGGGGCGGACCTCGTCGGTACTTC.

This clonotype has more than one count but fewer than ten. DNA for the CDR3: TGTGCCAGCAGTTTAGAGAGTAACGAGCAGTACTTC. The encoded protein is CASSLESNEQYF. V usage is TRBV28 and J usage is TRBJ2-7; D is uncertain. Germline V gene data show CDR1 as MDHEN and CDR2 as SYDVKM. The CDR3 runs to 12 residues. Trimming stripped 2 bases from V and 5 bases from J, with 7 bases between.

This chain connects TRBV7-9 to TRBJ1-5; D gene uncertain. Germline V CDR1 and CDR2: SEHNR, FQNEAQ (reference sequence). The CDR3 sequence is 18 residues long. V shed 0 bases and J shed 0 bases, with 15 bases lying between them. The CDR3 DNA reads TGTGCCAGCAGCTTAGCAAGGGTCCCGAGGTATAGCAATCAGCCCCAGCATTTT. It specifies CASSLARVPRYSNQPQHF. Variable domain in full (rest from reference TRBV7-9 and TRBJ1-5): DTGVSQNPRHKITKRGQNVTFRCDPISEHNRLYWYRQTLGQGPEFLTYFQNEAQLEKSRLLSDRFSAERPKGSFSTLEIQRTEQGDSAMYLCASSLARVPRYSNQPQHFGDGTRLSIL.

Comment on this clonotype: This may be a read error, as it is one base from a much larger clone. The rearrangement joins TRBV9 to TRBJ1-2; TRBD1 matches 8 bases. The germline V gene encodes CDR1 SGDLS and CDR2 YYNGEE. The CDR3 consists of 14 residues. With V trimmed by 4 bases and J by 2 bases, 4 bases remained unmatched. The CDR3 DNA sequence: TGTGCCAGCAGCCCCCGGGACAGGAACTATGGCTACACCTTC. Its protein product is CASSPRDRNYGYTF.

The chain is built from TRBV20-1 and TRBJ2-5; 9 bases fit TRBD1. Matching the DNA end better, TRBJ2-1 makes the J call doubtful. The germline gives CDR1 DFQATT, CDR2 SNEGSKA (reference sequence). This CDR3 contains 15 residues. CDR3 DNA sequence: TGCAGTGCTAGAGATAGGACAGGGGCTAGGAATGAGCAGTTCTTC. Its translation: CSARDRTGARNEQFF.